This T cell receptor (beta chain) was documented in a study of response to subunit inactivated influenza vaccine. Overall study results and limits: Authors proposed each seasonal influenza vaccination draws in few new T cells.

TCRdb reprocessed the RT-PCR reads with MiXCR, giving one entry per CDR3 protein. The sample contains approximately 520,000 distinct CDR3 sequences, 25% of which appear only once. Germline V gives CDR1 LGHNA, CDR2 YNFKEQ. The CDR3 is 16 amino acids. Germline trimming cut 0 bases from V and 4 bases from J; bases unmatched to any gene: 5. Points on this clonotype: Its antigen is undetermined.

Sequences were derived from CD4+ T cells sorted from PBMCs, sampled around 5 days after vaccination. This clonotype was obtained from a man aged 45-65 years who received an inactivated influenza vaccine. V usage is TRBV4-2 and J usage is TRBJ2-3, with TRBD2 matching over 9 bases. The CDR3 DNA is TGTGCCAGCAGCCAAGATTGGCGGGGGGGCCCAGATACGCAGTATTTT. It specifies CASSQDWRGGPDTQYF.